The entry below describes one T cell receptor beta chain. In the original analysis: Reference gene primer amplification yielded estimated nucleated cell counts. Sequencing was performed with immunoSEQ multiplex PCR; in TCRdb, only in-frame clones are kept and a portion is missing. V and J calls plus clone size are reproduced from that table; the DNA served to infer D and trimming. The table includes 25,000 to 35,000 clones, over 75% detected once. This sample was taken from a study of blood T cell repertoires in COVID-19. Study details: The samples span acute and convalescent COVID-19 from the United States, Italy and Spain. PBMCs, B-cell-depleted T cells, or T cells were the source of the cDNA or gDNA that made up the material.

V was pared by 1 base and J by 1 base, with 7 bases between. This CDR3 is built from 14 residues. CDR1 and CDR2 (germline): SGHTA, FQGNSA. The V and J genes are TRBV7-2 and TRBJ2-5; D not certain. The TCR sequence derives from a woman in her 70s with active or convalescent COVID-19. Specimen: peripheral blood. The CDR3 DNA follows: TGTGCCAGCAGCTTAGAGAGTCCCCAAGAGACCCAGTACTTC. Amino acid sequence: CASSLESPQETQYF.